This TCR beta chain was found in a study of CD8 T cells in ankylosing spondylitis. The length of the CDR3 is 15 residues. Losses at the gene ends were 0 bases for V and 2 bases for J; bases not matched to a gene: 4. Per germline, CDR1 WSHSY and CDR2 SAAADI. Study-wide findings and caveats: A TCR beta motif of eight highly homologous variants appeared characteristic of ankylosing spondylitis blood. The authors reported significant enrichment of disease-linked clones in matched ankylosing spondylitis synovial fluid.

From the 5' RACE reads, TCRdb called clonotypes with MiXCR, one entry per CDR3 protein. The data hold roughly 370,000 distinct CDR3 sequences, with about 20% observed a single time. As for this clonotype: Its antigen remains unidentified.

The origin of this receptor is a male donor with ankylosing spondylitis. Sequencing was performed on blood, either unsorted or a sorted T cell fraction (not recorded which). This chain links TRBV10-2 with TRBJ2-7; 7 bases map to TRBD2. CDR3 protein: CASSESSGSTYEQYF. CDR3 coding DNA: TGCGCCAGCAGTGAGTCTAGCGGGTCGACCTACGAGCAGTACTTC.